A selection of T cell receptor beta chains follows, all from one sample in a study of blood T cell repertoires in COVID-19. Here immunoSEQ multiplex PCR was the method, and the copy in TCRdb shows in-frame clones only, minus some. The top ten hold around 0.97% of the sample, which has 200,000 to 250,000 clones, 85% seen once. Material for sequencing was peripheral blood. These receptors all come from a man aged 40-49 years with acute or convalescent COVID-19. Each CDR3 is given with its conserved first and last residue. Fields, in order: V gene, D gene, clone size, J gene, CDR3 protein, CDR3 DNA. The D gene is left open where the match is weak. A clone size is listed for some rows: how often the clone was seen (once, few, many), or a class if it is expanded.

>TRBV10-3|.|once|TRBJ1-1
CAISSRGITEAFF
TGTGCCATCAGTTCAAGGGGAATCACTGAAGCTTTCTTT
>TRBV11-2|.|.|TRBJ2-4
CASSLWMVEGNIQYF
TGTGCCAGCAGCTTATGGATGGTAGAGGGAAACATTCAGTACTTC
>TRBV10-3|TRBD2|.|TRBJ2-5
CAVTSGGMETQYF
TGTGCCGTAACTAGCGGGGGGATGGAGACCCAGTACTTC
>TRBV19|TRBD1|.|TRBJ2-7
CASSGTDREIYEQYF
TGTGCCAGTAGCGGGACCGACAGGGAGATCTACGAGCAGTACTTC
>TRBV19|.|.|TRBJ1-5
CASTSRTVKSNQPQHF
TGTGCCAGTACCTCACGGACAGTAAAAAGCAATCAGCCCCAGCATTTT
>TRBV2|.|.|TRBJ1-6
CASSEAGLPGSPLHF
TGTGCCAGCAGTGAAGCGGGCCTACCGGGATCACCCCTCCACTTT
>TRBV7-9|TRBD2|.|TRBJ2-1
CASSLERGYNEQFF
TGTGCCAGCAGCTTAGAGCGGGGGTACAATGAGCAGTTCTTC
>TRBV6-5|TRBD1|.|TRBJ1-2
CASTGQGLYSYTF
TGTGCCAGCACCGGACAGGGGCTCTATAGCTACACCTTC
>TRBV25-1|.|.|TRBJ2-1
CASSEYSNNEQFF
TGTGCCAGCAGTGAATATAGTAACAATGAGCAGTTCTTC
>TRBV5-1|.|.|TRBJ2-2
CASRETRGTGELFF
TGCGCCAGCCGAGAAACCCGCGGCACCGGGGAGCTGTTTTTT
>TRBV12-3/TRBV12-4|TRBD1|.|TRBJ1-2
CASTPGQHYGYTF
TGTGCCAGCACTCCGGGACAGCACTATGGCTACACCTTC
>TRBV19|.|.|TRBJ1-5
CASSIGQPSNQPQHF
TGTGCCAGTAGTATAGGACAGCCTTCCAATCAGCCCCAGCATTTT
>TRBV7-6|TRBD2|.|TRBJ2-2
CASSPRLAENTGELFF
TGTGCCAGCAGCCCACGTCTAGCGGAGAACACCGGGGAGCTGTTTTTT
>TRBV4-2|TRBD2|.|TRBJ2-3
CASSPGGGGGTDTQYF
TGTGCCAGCAGCCCTGGTGGCGGGGGGGGCACAGATACGCAGTATTTT
>TRBV6-2/TRBV6-3|TRBD1|.|TRBJ1-2
CASSYRPGGNYGYTF
TGTGCCAGCAGTTATCGCCCAGGGGGGAACTATGGCTACACCTTC
>TRBV27|TRBD2|.|TRBJ2-1
CASSPLGLAGVGNEQFF
TGTGCCAGCAGTCCGCTGGGACTAGCGGGGGTCGGCAATGAGCAGTTCTTC
>TRBV12-3/TRBV12-4|.|.|TRBJ1-5
CASSQDSNQPQHF
TGTGCCAGCAGTCAGGATAGCAATCAGCCCCAGCATTTT
>TRBV19|.|.|TRBJ1-4
CASTEQGFRGEKLFF
TGTGCCAGTACGGAGCAGGGGTTTAGGGGTGAAAAACTGTTTTTT
>TRBV5-8|.|.|TRBJ2-5
CASSLLLQETQYF
TGTGCCAGCAGCTTACTCCTACAAGAGACCCAGTACTTC
>TRBV19|.|.|TRBJ1-5
CASSLSGNSNQPQHF
TGTGCCAGTAGTTTGTCAGGAAATAGCAATCAGCCCCAGCATTTT
>TRBV10-3|TRBD1|.|TRBJ1-5
CAISMTGVGSQPQHF
TGTGCCATCAGCATGACAGGGGTGGGCAGTCAGCCCCAGCATTTT
>TRBV27|TRBD1|few|TRBJ1-2
CASSFAGGDGYTF
TGTGCCAGCAGTTTCGCAGGGGGTGATGGCTACACCTTC
>TRBV27|.|.|TRBJ1-1
CASSPRQAYGTEAFF
TGTGCCAGCAGTCCCCGACAGGCGTACGGCACTGAAGCTTTCTTT
>TRBV14|.|.|TRBJ1-2
CASSQEIRVEYGYTF
TGTGCCAGCAGCCAAGAGATCAGGGTAGAGTATGGCTACACCTTC
>TRBV5-5|.|.|TRBJ1-2
CASSLMGGPYGYTF
TGTGCCAGCAGCTTGATGGGGGGTCCCTATGGCTACACCTTC
>TRBV29-1|TRBD1|.|TRBJ2-7
CSAGGQGAPYEQYF
TGCAGCGCCGGGGGACAGGGGGCTCCCTACGAGCAGTACTTC
>TRBV9|.|.|TRBJ2-7
CASSDPAGYEQYF
TGTGCCAGCAGCGACCCAGCGGGCTACGAGCAGTACTTC
>TRBV6-5|TRBD2|.|TRBJ2-2
CASTVGLAYTGELFF
TGTGCCAGCACCGTGGGACTAGCGTACACCGGGGAGCTGTTTTTT
>TRBV28|.|.|TRBJ1-2
CASSSPRGSSYGYTF
TGTGCCAGCAGTTCCCCCAGGGGCTCATCCTATGGCTACACCTTC
>TRBV2|.|once|TRBJ1-2
CASSEIGTTIYGYTF
TGTGCCAGCAGTGAGATAGGGACAACCATCTATGGCTACACCTTC
>TRBV30|TRBD2|.|TRBJ2-5
CAWSPGLAGQETQYF
TGTGCCTGGAGCCCGGGACTAGCGGGCCAAGAGACCCAGTACTTC
>TRBV4-1|.|.|TRBJ1-5
CASSQQGNQPQHF
TGCGCCAGCAGCCAACAGGGAAATCAGCCCCAGCATTTT
>TRBV7-9|.|.|TRBJ1-4
CASQGTNEKLFF
TGTGCCAGTCAGGGGACTAATGAAAAACTGTTTTTT
>TRBV27|.|.|TRBJ1-1
CASGGLATEAFF
TGTGCCAGCGGAGGACTGGCCACTGAAGCTTTCTTT
>TRBV7-9|TRBD2|.|TRBJ2-5
CASSLRLSGAGGETQYF
TGTGCCAGCAGCTTAAGACTTAGCGGGGCCGGTGGCGAGACCCAGTACTTC
>TRBV28|.|.|TRBJ1-3
CASSLYRSSGNTIYF
TGTGCCAGCAGTTTATACCGCAGCTCTGGAAACACCATATATTTT
>TRBV2|.|once|TRBJ2-2
CASSEARAAGELFF
TGTGCCAGCAGTGAAGCGCGGGCCGCCGGGGAGCTGTTTTTT
>TRBV13|.|.|TRBJ2-7
CASSPMAGPHEQYF
TGTGCCAGCAGCCCCATGGCGGGGCCCCACGAGCAGTACTTC
>TRBV29-1|TRBD1|once|TRBJ1-1
CSVVPQGAGEAFF
TGCAGCGTTGTTCCACAGGGGGCCGGTGAAGCTTTCTTT
>TRBV25-1|TRBD2|.|TRBJ2-2
CASSASPGLAGYTGELFF
TGTGCCAGCAGTGCTTCACCGGGACTAGCGGGGTACACCGGGGAGCTGTTTTTT